This T cell receptor beta chain emerged from a study of T cell repertoires in ileal Crohn's disease. For this clone: An end of the junction does not agree with germline; a read error may underlie this.

TCRdb keeps only in-frame clones here, not all; method: immunoSEQ multiplex PCR. Of about 14,000 clones in the sample, about 73% were seen once. The germline V gene has CDR1 SGHRS and CDR2 YFSETQ. The CDR3 runs to 16 residues. This receptor was taken from an adult with Crohn's disease. Specimen: ileal tissue. V usage is TRBV5-1 and J usage is TRBJ2-2; D remains unclear. The CDR3 region is CVSSFELQINTGELFF. The CDR3 DNA reads TGCGTCAGCAGCTTTGAGTTACAGATAAACACCGGGGAGCTGTTTTTT.